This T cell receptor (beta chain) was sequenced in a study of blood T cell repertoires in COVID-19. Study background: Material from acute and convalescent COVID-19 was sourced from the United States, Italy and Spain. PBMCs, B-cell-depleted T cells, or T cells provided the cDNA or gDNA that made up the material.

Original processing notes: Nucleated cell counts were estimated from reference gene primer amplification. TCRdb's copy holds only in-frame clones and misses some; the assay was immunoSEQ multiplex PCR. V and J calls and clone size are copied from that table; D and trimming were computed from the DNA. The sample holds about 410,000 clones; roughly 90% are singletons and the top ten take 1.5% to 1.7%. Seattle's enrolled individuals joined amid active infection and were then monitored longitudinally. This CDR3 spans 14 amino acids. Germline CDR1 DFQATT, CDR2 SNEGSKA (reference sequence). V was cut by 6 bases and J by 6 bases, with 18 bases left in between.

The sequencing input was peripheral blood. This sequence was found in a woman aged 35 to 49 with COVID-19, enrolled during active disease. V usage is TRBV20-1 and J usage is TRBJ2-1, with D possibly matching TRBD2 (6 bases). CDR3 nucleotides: TGCAGTGCCAGTGAGACTAAGCGGGCCAATGAGCAGTTCTTC. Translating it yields CSASETKRANEQFF.